A selection of T cell receptor beta chains follows, all from one sample in a study of T cell responses to AZD1222 COVID-19 vaccine. Method: immunoSEQ multiplex PCR; TCRdb's copy keeps in-frame clones and lacks some. The sample shows 70,000 to 90,000 clones, 86% of them seen only once. The specimen comprised peripheral blood, sampled on day 0 of AZD1222 vaccination. These receptor sequences come from an adult in good health. Each CDR3 is given with its conserved first and last residue. A D gene is named only where the DNA matches it firmly. Only some rows state a clone size, as once, few, many or a class for expanded clones.

TRBV5-6,TRBD2,-,TRBJ2-5,TGTGCCAGCACTTTGCAGCGGGGAGGGCGTGAGACCCAGTACTTC,CASTLQRGGRETQYF
TRBV7-9,-,-,TRBJ2-1,TGTGCCAGCAGCTTAAGAAATGAGCAGTTCTTC,CASSLRNEQFF
TRBV5-1,-,-,TRBJ2-5,TGCGCCAGCAGGGACTTCAGCGGCGGAGAGACCCAGTACTTC,CASRDFSGGETQYF
TRBV4-1,-,-,TRBJ2-2,TGCGCCAGCAGCCGGACCCGGGACACCGGGGAGCTGTTTTTT,CASSRTRDTGELFF
TRBV25-1,-,-,TRBJ2-3,TGTGCCAGCAGCGCGACTAGTTCAAATACGCAGTATTTT,CASSATSSNTQYF
TRBV28,TRBD1,-,TRBJ2-1,TGTGCCAGCAGTTTATCCGTGGACAGGTACAATGAGCAGTTCTTC,CASSLSVDRYNEQFF
TRBV21-1,-,-,TRBJ1-1,TGTGCCAGCAGCATACTGGGCATGAACACTGAAGCTTTCTTT,CASSILGMNTEAFF
TRBV18,-,-,TRBJ1-1,TGTGCCAGCTCAGACTTGCCCCAGGGAAGTCGGACTGAAGCTTTCTTT,CASSDLPQGSRTEAFF
TRBV4-1,-,-,TRBJ2-1,TGCGCCAGCAGCCAAGATCTCCAGGCCCGGTGGTTCTTC,CASSQDLQARWFF
TRBV28,-,-,TRBJ2-4,TGTGCCAGCACCGGCGCGGGAAACATTCAGTACTTC,CASTGAGNIQYF
TRBV13,-,-,TRBJ1-3,TGTGCCAGCAGCTTAGTGGGACGGCGTTACTCTGGAAACACCATATATTTT,CASSLVGRRYSGNTIYF
TRBV28,-,-,TRBJ2-6,TGTGCCAGCAGTCCCGACAGTCTCGGCGGGGCCAACGTCCTGACTTTC,CASSPDSLGGANVLTF
TRBV7-9,-,-,TRBJ1-2,TGTGCCAGCAGCTTAGTTTCGGTTGATGGCTACACCTTC,CASSLVSVDGYTF
TRBV7-2,TRBD2,-,TRBJ2-1,TGTGCCAGCAGCTTCTTCCTAGCGGGACCCAATGAGCAGTTCTTC,CASSFFLAGPNEQFF
TRBV5-1,TRBD2,-,TRBJ2-3,TGCGCCAGCAGCCTGCGGGGGGGCCGGGGAACTAGCACAGATACGCAGTATTTT,CASSLRGGRGTSTDTQYF
TRBV7-3,-,-,TRBJ2-1,TGTGCCAGCAGCTCTCCGGCCAGGGGCAATGAGCAGTTCTTC,CASSSPARGNEQFF
TRBV9,-,-,TRBJ2-3,TGTGCCACCAACCGGGACGGATACACAGATACGCAGTATTTT,CATNRDGYTDTQYF
TRBV7-9,-,-,TRBJ1-5,TGTGCCAGCAGCTTAGAGGGGCAGGGCAATCAGCCCCAGCATTTT,CASSLEGQGNQPQHF
TRBV4-1,-,-,TRBJ1-2,TGCGCCAGCAGCCCCCGTCTCGGCTATGGCTACACCTTC,CASSPRLGYGYTF
TRBV28,-,-,TRBJ2-7,TGTGCCAGCAGTTTCCTATCCTACGAGCAGTACTTC,CASSFLSYEQYF
TRBV6-5,-,-,TRBJ1-2,TGTGCCAGCAGTTACAGTAACTATGGCTACACCTTC,CASSYSNYGYTF
TRBV24-1,TRBD1,-,TRBJ2-5,TGTGCCACCAGTGAATCCGACAGGGGGAAGGAGACCCAGTACTTC,CATSESDRGKETQYF
TRBV10-3,-,-,TRBJ1-2,TGTGCCATCAGTGAGGTCCAGGGAGACTATGGCTACACCTTC,CAISEVQGDYGYTF
TRBV7-2,-,-,TRBJ1-6,TGTGCCAGCAGCTTAGTGCAAAGAGGAGGTAATTCACCCCTCCACTTT,CASSLVQRGGNSPLHF
TRBV5-8,TRBD1,-,TRBJ1-4,TGTGCCAGCAGCTGGGACAGAGGAAGTTCTACTAATGAAAAACTGTTTTTT,CASSWDRGSSTNEKLFF
TRBV19,-,-,TRBJ2-3,TGTGCCAGTAGGAAGTTTGGAGGTGGGCAGTATTTT,CASRKFGGGQYF
TRBV6-5,TRBD1,once,TRBJ1-6,TGTGCCAGCAGCAAAACAGGGGGCGATTCACCCCTCCACTTT,CASSKTGGDSPLHF
TRBV24-1,-,-,TRBJ2-7,TGTGCCACTTTCAGCTCCCCGGCCGATTGCTCCTACGAGCAGTACTTC,CATFSSPADCSYEQYF
TRBV10-1,-,-,TRBJ1-3,TGCGCCAGCTCTCCGGTCTCTGGAAACACCATATATTTT,CASSPVSGNTIYF
TRBV5-8,-,-,TRBJ2-5,TGTGCCAGCAAACATGGGTCACCCCCAGACGGGTACTTC,CASKHGSPPDGYF
TRBV7-3,TRBD2,-,TRBJ2-2,TGTGCCAGCAGCTTCACCGGGACTAGCGGGAGTGGCGGGGAGCTGTTTTTT,CASSFTGTSGSGGELFF
TRBV12-3/TRBV12-4,-,-,TRBJ1-1,TGTGCCAGCAGCCTCGGACAGAACACTGAAGCTTTCTTT,CASSLGQNTEAFF
TRBV27,-,-,TRBJ2-4,TGTGCCAGCAGTTTATTGGGGACCAAAAACATTCAGTACTTC,CASSLLGTKNIQYF
TRBV19,-,-,TRBJ1-1,TGTGCCAGTAGAGGGACGGACCGAGGGGAAGCTTTCTTT,CASRGTDRGEAFF
TRBV11-2,-,-,TRBJ1-1,TGTGCCAGCAGCTTAACAAGGACCGGGAAGAACACTGAAGCTTTCTTT,CASSLTRTGKNTEAFF
TRBV6-6,-,-,TRBJ1-4,TGTGCCAGCAGTTACGAGGGAGGGCCTGAAAAACTGTTTTTT,CASSYEGGPEKLFF
TRBV9,TRBD1,-,TRBJ1-4,TGTGCCAGCAGCGTACAGGGGGCAACTAATGAAAAACTGTTTTTT,CASSVQGATNEKLFF
TRBV30,-,-,TRBJ2-1,TGTGCCTGGAGTAAAGGGACTCCAATGAACAATGAGCAGTTCTTC,CAWSKGTPMNNEQFF
TRBV4-2,TRBD2,-,TRBJ2-1,TGTGCCAGCAGCCCCCGTGCAGCGGGAGGACCCTACAATGAGCAGTTCTTC,CASSPRAAGGPYNEQFF
TRBV7-8,TRBD1,few,TRBJ1-2,TGTGCCAGCAGCTTAGAGACAGGGGACTATGGCTACACCTTC,CASSLETGDYGYTF
TRBV20-1,-,-,TRBJ1-1,TGCAGTGCTAGTAAGCCCGACACTGAAGCTTTCTTT,CSASKPDTEAFF
TRBV29-1,TRBD2,-,TRBJ2-1,TGCAGCGTTGGGTCCGGGAGGCTCTCCTACAATGAGCAGTTCTTC,CSVGSGRLSYNEQFF